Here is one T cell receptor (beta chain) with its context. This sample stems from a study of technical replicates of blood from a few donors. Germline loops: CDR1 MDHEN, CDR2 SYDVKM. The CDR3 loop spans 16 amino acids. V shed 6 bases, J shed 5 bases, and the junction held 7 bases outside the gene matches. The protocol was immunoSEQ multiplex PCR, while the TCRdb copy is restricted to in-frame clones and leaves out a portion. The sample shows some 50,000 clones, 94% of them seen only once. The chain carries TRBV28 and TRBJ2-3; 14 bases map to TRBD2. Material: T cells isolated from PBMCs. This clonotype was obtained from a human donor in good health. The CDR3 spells CASSPGTSGGQDTQYF. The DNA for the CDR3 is TGTGCCAGCAGCCCTGGGACTAGCGGGGGCCAAGATACGCAGTATTTT.